The 10 T cell receptor beta chains reported below all come from one sample, sequenced in a study of shared clonotypes between healthy human individuals (dated by TCRdb to about 2020). The library relied on the immunoSEQ multiplex PCR assay. TCRdb obtained this table from immuneACCESS and retained in-frame rearrangements with V and J assigned. These tables miss some clones; where compared with another copy, unresolved V genes account for less than half of the shortfall, and the remainder is unexplained. Recorded for this sample are roughly 2.5 million clones; roughly nine tenths of them occurred a single time. The top ten clonotypes cover over 0.12% of the sample. The sample comprised naive CD4+ T cells sorted from blood. The cell subset or site label on this specimen signifies: CD45RA+ positively selected. Receptors were obtained from a man aged 18 to 29 in good health.

V usage is TRBV25-1 and J usage is TRBJ2-2, with 14 bases aligning to TRBD2. This CDR3 is 16 amino acids long. Germline values: CDR1 MGHDK, CDR2 SYGVNS. Losses at the gene ends were 4 bases for V and 6 bases for J; bases not matched to a gene: 4. DNA of the CDR3: TGTGCCAGCAGTGGGGGGACTAGCGGGAGTCCCGGGGAGCTGTTTTTT. Protein sequence: CASSGGTSGSPGELFF.

This chain connects TRBV28 to TRBJ2-7; D may be TRBD1 (6 bases). V was clipped by 2 bases and J by 3 bases, with 14 bases between them. This CDR3 spans 15 amino acids. Germline V gene lookup returns CDR1 MDHEN and CDR2 SYDVKM. The CDR3 is CASSLKVGTNYEQYF. The CDR3 DNA reads as TGTGCCAGCAGTTTAAAGGTCGGGACAAACTACGAGCAGTACTTC. The entire variable domain, with the rest obtained from reference TRBV28 and TRBJ2-7, is as follows: DVKVTQSSRYLVKRTGEKVFLECVQDMDHENMFWYRQDPGLGLRLIYFSYDVKMKEKGDIPEGYSVSREKKERFSLILESASTNQTSMYLCASSLKVGTNYEQYFGPGTRLTVT.

CDR3 sequence reads: CAVNSGSSSYEQYF. The CDR3 DNA sequence: TGTGCCGTCAATAGCGGGAGCTCCTCCTACGAGCAGTACTTC. The rearrangement joins TRBV10-3 to TRBJ2-7; 9 positions match TRBD2. The CDR3 is made up of 14 amino acids. CDR1 is ENHRY, CDR2 SYGVKD, per germline. V dropped 11 bases and J dropped 0; count of bases not matched to a gene: 8.

The chain joins TRBV6-5 to TRBJ2-7; 9 bases fit TRBD2. The junction had 8 bases not matched to a gene; V was cut back by 5 bases and J by 3 bases. Germline V gives CDR1 MNHEY, CDR2 SVGAGI. CDR3 size: 15 residues. The DNA of the CDR3 is TGTGCCAGCAGTGCCACCGGGACTAGCAGCTACGAGCAGTACTTC. The encoded protein is CASSATGTSSYEQYF.

The V call is TRBV6-1, the J call TRBJ1-6, with no clear D. Looked up from germline, CDR1 is MNHNS and CDR2 is SASEGT. Trimming pared 7 bases from V and 11 bases from J, leaving 18 bases between. This CDR3 has 14 residues. CDR3 bases: TGTGCCAGCACCTGGACGGCCCTGGCTCCACCCCTCCACTTT. Its protein is CASTWTALAPPLHF.

This chain connects TRBV20-1 to TRBJ1-2; no firm D call. Trimming removed 8 bases from V and 8 bases from J, with 6 bases in between. The CDR3 is made up of 8 amino acids. Germline loops: CDR1 DFQATT, CDR2 SNEGSKA (reference sequence). In nucleotides, the CDR3 is TGCAGTACTAAAGGCTACACCTTC. Translating gives CSTKGYTF.

The CDR3 loop is CASSSTLDRSPYGYTF. CDR3 nucleotides: TGTGCCAGCAGCTCTACACTGGACAGGTCCCCGTATGGCTACACCTTC. The chain combines TRBV7-2 with TRBJ1-2, with TRBD1 identical over 7 bases. This CDR3 has 16 amino acids. Losses at the gene ends were 4 bases for V and 5 bases for J; bases not matched to a gene: 13. Germline CDR1 SGHTA, CDR2 FQGNSA.

To note about this clone: Other DNA sequences of this sample code for an identical CDR3. This chain joins TRBV5-1 and TRBJ2-1; D is possibly TRBD2 (6 bases). The CDR3 covers 16 residues. Trimming took off 0 bases at V and 1 base at J, with 11 bases between the two ends. Germline lookup yields CDR1 SGHRS and CDR2 YFSETQ. CDR3 nucleotide sequence: TGCGCCAGCAGCTTGGCCGGGGGAAAGTCCTACAATGAGCAGTTCTTC. Encoded protein: CASSLAGGKSYNEQFF.

This clone was seen just once. The gene calls are TRBV6-5 and TRBJ2-4; the match to TRBD1 covers 7 bases. After removal of 6 bases from V and 9 bases from J, the junction contained 5 bases not matched to a gene. CDR1 and CDR2 (germline): MNHEY, SVGAGI. CDR3 size: 12 residues. The CDR3 loop reads CASRSTGAIQYF. The CDR3 DNA reads TGTGCCAGCAGGAGCACAGGGGCCATTCAGTACTTC.

V is TRBV2 and J is TRBJ2-4, with 11 bases identical to TRBD2. The CDR3 spans 17 residues. V trimming: 6 bases; J trimming: 2 bases; junction bases outside the gene matches: 9. Germline-derived CDR1 and CDR2 are SNHLY and FYNNEI. The CDR3 region is CASRARTSGGSKNIQYF. The CDR3 DNA sequence: TGTGCCAGCAGGGCCCGCACTAGCGGGGGCTCCAAAAACATTCAGTACTTC.